This T cell receptor (beta chain) was recovered during a study of glioma-infiltrating T cells after dendritic cell vaccination. Trimming left V 9 bases short and J 5 bases short, with 5 bases between. There are 10 residues in the CDR3. The germline CDR1 and CDR2 sequences are SGHRS and YFSETQ. Assay: immunoSEQ multiplex PCR; the TCRdb copy retains only in-frame clones and omits some. The data hold 55,000 to 75,000 clones, with about 76% observed a single time. Only one count was recorded for this clone. This clonotype originated in a human donor with glioblastoma. Sequences were derived from blood, sampled before dendritic cell vaccination. The chain employs TRBV5-1 and TRBJ2-2; D remains unclear. The CDR3 DNA reads as TGCGCCATGCGAACCGGGGAGCTGTTTTTT. Protein: CAMRTGELFF.